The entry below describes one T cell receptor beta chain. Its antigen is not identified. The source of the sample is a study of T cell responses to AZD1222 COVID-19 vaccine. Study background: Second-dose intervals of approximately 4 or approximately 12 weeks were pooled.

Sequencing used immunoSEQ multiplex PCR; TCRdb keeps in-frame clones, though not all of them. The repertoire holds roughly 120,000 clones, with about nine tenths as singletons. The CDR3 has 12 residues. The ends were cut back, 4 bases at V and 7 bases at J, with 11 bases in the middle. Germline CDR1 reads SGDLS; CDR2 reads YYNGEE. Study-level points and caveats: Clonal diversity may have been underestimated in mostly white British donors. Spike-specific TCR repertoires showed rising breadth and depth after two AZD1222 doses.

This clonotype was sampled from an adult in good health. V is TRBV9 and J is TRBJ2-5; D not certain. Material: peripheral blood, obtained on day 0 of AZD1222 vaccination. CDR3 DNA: TGTGCCAGCAGCACCCCCTCGGGGACCCAGTACTTC. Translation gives CASSTPSGTQYF.